The 32 T cell receptor beta chains in this list originate from one sample, sequenced in a study of regulatory T cells in long-lasting Graves disease. Time point of the sample: newly diagnosed GD, antithyroid drugs for less than 3 months. TCR sequences were obtained from RNA taken from PBMCs. For TCR beta, libraries came from iRepertoire HTBI primers and Arm-PCR of CDR3 regions. MiXCR, run by TCRdb on the multiplex PCR reads, gives a single entry per CDR3 protein. The sample shows approximately 300,000 distinct CDR3 sequences, 15% to 20% of them seen only once. The specimen comprised peripheral blood mononuclear cells (PBMCs), sampled at new diagnosis, from a patient treated with antithyroid drugs. The receptors were sampled from a female donor with Graves disease.

This clonotype showed up many times. This chain joins TRBV7-9 and TRBJ2-2; possible D gene TRBD2, 5 bases. Germline V CDR1 and CDR2: SEHNR, FQNEAQ (reference sequence). The CDR3 spans 16 residues. The V end lost 4 bases, the J end lost 0 bases, and 12 bases lay between the germline ends. The CDR3 sequence is CASSSRTGTNTGELFF. DNA of the CDR3: TGTGCCAGCAGCTCACGGACGGGAACGAACACCGGGGAGCTGTTTTTT.

The sample holds a few counts of this clonotype. The gene calls are TRBV7-2 and TRBJ2-2; TRBD2 might be the D (6 bases). The CDR3 sequence is 15 residues long. Trimming took 4 bases from V and 11 from J, leaving 20 bases between them. Germline V gene lookup returns CDR1 SGHTA and CDR2 FQGNSA. Here the CDR3 DNA reads TGTGCCAGCAGCTCACCCATCCCCCGCGGGAAAGAGCTGTTTTTT. Protein sequence: CASSSPIPRGKELFF. The full variable domain, in which reference TRBV7-2 and TRBJ2-2 provide the parts outside the CDR3, is GAGVSQSPSNKVTEKGKDVELRCDPISGHTALYWYRQSLGQGLEFLIYFQGNSAPDKSGLPSDRFSAERTGGSVSTLTIQRTQQEDSAVYLCASSSPIPRGKELFFGEGSRLTVL.

This clonotype was picked up a small number of times. This rearrangement joins TRBV20-1 to TRBJ1-2; D gene ambiguous. Germline-derived CDR1 and CDR2 are DFQATT and SNEGSKA (reference sequence). This CDR3 is built from 12 residues. CDR3 in amino acids: CSAPGTNYGYTF. In nucleotides, the CDR3 is TGCAGCGCACCGGGCACTAACTATGGCTACACCTTC.

Concerning this clonotype: This could be a read error, since a much larger clone is one nucleotide away. The CDR3 bases are TGCGCCAGCAGCCGGATGACAGGGCAGACCGCCCAAGACTATGGCTACACCTTC. It codes for CASSRMTGQTAQDYGYTF. The chain combines TRBV5-1 with TRBJ1-2; 7 bases are a match to TRBD1. The V gene's germline CDR1 is SGHRS and CDR2 YFSETQ. The CDR3 is 18 amino acids. V lost 4 bases to trimming and J lost 3 bases; unmatched junction nucleotides: 18.

This clonotype was detected only a few times. The chain couples TRBV29-1 to TRBJ1-4; 10 nucleotides line up with TRBD1. CDR3 length: 14 residues. V lost 7 bases to trimming and J lost 6 bases; unmatched junction nucleotides: 8. The V gene's germline CDR1 is SQVTM and CDR2 ANQGSEA. As DNA, the CDR3 is TGCAGCGGGCAAGACAGGGGGCGGGATGAAAAACTGTTTTTT. Its translation: CSGQDRGRDEKLFF. The full variable domain, in which reference TRBV29-1 and TRBJ1-4 provide the parts outside the CDR3, is SAVISQKPSRDICQRGTSLTIQCQVDSQVTMMFWYRQQPGQSLTLIATANQGSEATYESGFVIDKFPISRPNLTFSTLTVSNMSPEDSSIYLCSGQDRGRDEKLFFGSGTQLSVL.

This clonotype was seen repeatedly, ten times or more. This sequence joins TRBV5-1 and TRBJ2-4, with a weak D call TRBD2 (6 bases). V was cut by 6 bases and J by 5 bases, with 12 bases left in between. CDR1 SGHRS and CDR2 YFSETQ come from the germline V gene. CDR3 length equals 13 residues. DNA for the CDR3: TGCGCCAGCACCGCCGGGACTGAAAACATTCAGTACTTC. It is translated as CASTAGTENIQYF. Supplemented by reference TRBV5-1 and TRBJ2-4, the full variable domain reads KAGVTQTPRYLIKTRGQQVTLSCSPISGHRSVSWYQQTPGQGLQFLFEYFSETQRNKGNFPGRFSGRQFSNSRSEMNVSTLELGDSALYLCASTAGTENIQYFGAGTRLSVL.

The chain recombines TRBV27 with TRBJ2-1; 9 bases are a match to TRBD2. Germline CDR1 reads MNHEY; CDR2 reads SMNVEV (reference sequence). This CDR3 contains 15 residues. With V trimmed by 7 bases and J by 9 bases, 13 bases remained unmatched. CDR3 in amino acids: CASNPMAGGGSEQFF. Written as DNA, the CDR3 is TGTGCCAGCAATCCTATGGCGGGAGGGGGAAGTGAGCAGTTCTTC.

This clonotype was picked up many times. The rearrangement uses TRBV5-4 and TRBJ1-1; D gene uncertain. This CDR3 has 14 amino acids. Germline lookup yields CDR1 SGHNT and CDR2 YYREEE (reference sequence). V was trimmed by 0 bases and J by 1 base, leaving 7 bases between them. In DNA form, the CDR3 reads TGTGCCAGCAGCTTGGTTGGGAGGAACACTGAAGCTTTCTTT. Protein sequence: CASSLVGRNTEAFF.

This clonotype was counted at least ten times. The J gene is TRBJ1-1, the V gene TRBV7-8; no clear D. Trimming stripped 5 bases from V and 4 bases from J, with 14 bases between. Germline assignment: CDR1 SGHVS and CDR2 FQNEAQ. The CDR3 loop spans 14 amino acids. DNA of the CDR3: TGTGCCAGCAGCCCCTTCTCCCCGACCACTGAAGCTTTCTTT. It specifies CASSPFSPTTEAFF.

This clonotype was counted ten times or more. A junction end diverges from the germline sequence, so it may reflect a read error. The V call is TRBV5-1, the J call TRBJ1-1; D is perhaps TRBD1 (6 bases). The CDR3 is made up of 16 amino acids. Per the germline V gene, CDR1 is SGHRS and CDR2 is YFSETQ. CDR3 in DNA: TGTGCCAGCAGCTGGACCGGGACACACTTCTCCACTGAAGCTTTCTTT. Its protein product is CASSWTGTHFSTEAFF.

J is TRBJ2-4 and V is TRBV9; 7 bases match TRBD1. Germline CDR1 SGDLS, CDR2 YYNGEE. The CDR3 is made up of 17 amino acids. The junction had 6 bases not matched to a gene; V was cut back by 0 bases and J by 0 bases. In DNA, the CDR3 is TGTGCCAGCAGCGTAGCTGGGGACAGAGAAGCCAAAAACATTCAGTACTTC. Protein product: CASSVAGDREAKNIQYF.

This clonotype was detected ten times or more. V gene TRBV25-1 combines with J gene TRBJ2-1; 10 nucleotides align to TRBD1. The CDR3 totals 14 residues. Unmatched junction bases numbered 8, after V lost 8 bases and J lost 7 bases. The germline V gene encodes CDR1 MGHDK and CDR2 SYGVNS. CDR3 region: CASFSDRGRNEQFF. The CDR3 DNA sequence: TGTGCCAGCTTTAGTGACAGGGGGCGGAATGAGCAGTTCTTC.

This clonotype turned up a few times. The chain recombines TRBV29-1 with TRBJ1-2; TRBD1 matches 7 bases. The V gene end was trimmed by 5 bases and the J gene end by 1 base; junction bases not matched to a gene: 13. The CDR3 sequence is 16 residues long. The germline gives CDR1 SQVTM, CDR2 ANQGSEA. CDR3 nucleotides: TGCAGCGTTCCACCTATGTCAGGGGGTTTTAACTATGGCTACACCTTC. Its translation: CSVPPMSGGFNYGYTF.

A word on this clonotype: This clone may be a read error of a much larger clone one base away. V and J are TRBV11-2 and TRBJ2-1; D is unresolved. Germline assignment: CDR1 SGHAT and CDR2 FQNNGV. CDR3 size: 13 residues. This CDR3 is CARSPDSWNEQFF. The DNA of the CDR3 is TGTGCCCGCAGCCCCGATTCTTGGAATGAGCAGTTCTTC.

This clonotype was counted a few times. The gene calls are TRBV19 and TRBJ2-5, with 9 nucleotides matching TRBD1. The better agreement between TRBJ2-7 and the DNA end casts doubt on the J call. The CDR3 consists of 13 residues. Germline V CDR1 and CDR2: LNHDA, SQIVND (reference sequence). The CDR3 region is CASMGQGGHEQYF. The CDR3 DNA sequence: TGTGCCAGTATGGGACAGGGAGGCCACGAGCAGTACTTC.

The chain recombines TRBV12-3 or TRBV12-4 with TRBJ2-2; D perhaps matches TRBD1 (5 bases). Trimming took off 6 bases at V and 7 bases at J, with 18 bases between the two ends. The CDR3 consists of 15 residues. The CDR3 here is CASSQPPRVDGELFF. CDR3 in DNA: TGTGCCAGCAGCCAACCCCCCAGGGTTGACGGGGAGCTGTTTTTT.

There are a few counts of this clonotype. The CDR3 nucleotides read TGTGCCAGTAGGGGGGACAGGGGGGGAACCTACAATGAGCAGTTCTTC. This translates into CASRGDRGGTYNEQFF. This sequence joins TRBV19 and TRBJ2-1, with 11 bases matching TRBD1. The CDR3 is made up of 16 amino acids. The germline V gene has CDR1 LNHDA and CDR2 SQIVND (reference sequence). V shed 6 bases, J shed 2 bases, and the junction held 6 bases outside the gene matches.

Many counts were recorded for this clonotype. The chain links TRBV20-1 to TRBJ1-2; tentative D call: TRBD1 (6 bases). V lost 0 bases and J lost 2, with 13 bases in between. The CDR3 loop spans 15 amino acids. Germline values: CDR1 DFQATT, CDR2 SNEGSKA (reference sequence). The CDR3 loop is CSARDGRGENYGYTF. For the CDR3, the DNA is TGCAGTGCTAGAGATGGGAGGGGGGAAAACTATGGCTACACCTTC.

This clonotype has at least ten counts. This chain uses TRBV4-2 with TRBJ2-7; TRBD1 is a possible D gene (5 bases). This CDR3 has 17 residues. Trimming stripped 0 bases from V and 3 bases from J, with 18 bases between. CDR1 LGHNA and CDR2 YNFKEQ come from the germline V gene. CDR3 in amino acids: CASSQEGDGAGIYEQYF. In DNA, the CDR3 is TGTGCCAGCAGCCAAGAAGGGGATGGGGCTGGAATCTACGAGCAGTACTTC.

This clonotype was seen a handful of times. Since a much larger clone is just one base distant, this may be a read error. The chain joins TRBV7-9 to TRBJ1-1; maybe TRBD1 (5 bases). The germline CDR1 and CDR2 sequences are SEHNR and FQNEAQ (reference sequence). The V and J ends lost 1 base and 4 bases respectively, with 16 bases between them. This CDR3 region has 16 residues. Here the CDR3 DNA reads TGTGCCAGCAGCTTAGTGAGTCGGGGGGGAGGCACTGAAGCTTTCTTT. As protein: CASSLVSRGGGTEAFF.

Points on this clonotype: This likely came from a read error, as a far larger clone is one base away. V gene TRBV20-1 combines with J gene TRBJ2-5, with 7 nucleotides matching TRBD1. CDR1 DFQATT and CDR2 SNEGSKA come from the germline V gene (reference sequence). The CDR3 has 14 amino acids. The CDR3 spells CSALTGTVHNEEFF. The CDR3 nucleotides read TGCAGTGCCCTTACCGGGACAGTACACAATGAGGAGTTCTTC.

The sample holds many counts of this clonotype. The chain has TRBV18 and TRBJ2-5, with D perhaps TRBD2 (6 bases). V was clipped by 2 bases and J by 3 bases, with 13 bases between them. In germline, CDR1 is KGHSH, CDR2 LQKENI. The CDR3 loop spans 15 amino acids. The CDR3 DNA reads TGTGCCAGCTCACCAGATGCGGGGATTAAAGAGACCCAGTACTTC. It specifies CASSPDAGIKETQYF.

This rearrangement joins TRBV28 to TRBJ1-6, with a possible D match to TRBD1 (5 bases). This CDR3 region has 15 residues. From germline, CDR1 is MDHEN and CDR2 SYDVKM. V was pared by 4 bases and J by 10 bases, with 17 bases between. The CDR3 nucleotides are TGTGCCAGCAGTTCCGTAGGGGAGGCGGGCTCACCCCTCCACTTT. Translating it yields CASSSVGEAGSPLHF.

The J gene is TRBJ1-2, the V gene TRBV4-1; D is undetermined. V was clipped by 1 base and J by 4 bases, with 7 bases between them. The CDR3 runs to 13 residues. Looked up from germline, CDR1 is MGHRA and CDR2 is YSYEKL. Here the CDR3 reads CASSQVGLYGYTF. CDR3 bases: TGCGCCAGCAGCCAAGTCGGACTCTATGGCTACACCTTC.

V gene TRBV9 combines with J gene TRBJ1-6; D is unclear. V dropped 0 bases and J dropped 10 bases, with 17 bases sitting between them. The CDR3 contains 16 residues. CDR1 and CDR2 (germline): SGDLS, YYNGEE. The CDR3 coding sequence is TGTGCCAGCAGCGTAGTTCCAGCTGGAGGAGCATCACCCCTCCACTTT. Translated, it gives CASSVVPAGGASPLHF.

This clonotype was seen at least ten times. This rearrangement joins TRBV24-1 to TRBJ2-1; 8 nucleotides agree with TRBD2. The germline gives CDR1 KGHDR, CDR2 SFDVKD. V lost 4 bases, J lost 4 bases, and 11 bases stayed unmatched. CDR3 length: 17 amino acids. The CDR3 region has the DNA TGTGCCACCAGTGAACGTCGGGCGGGAGGACCTTACAATGAGCAGTTCTTC. Translated: CATSERRAGGPYNEQFF.

As regards this clonotype: This likely reflects a read error, since a far larger clone is one base away. The gene calls are TRBV12-5 and TRBJ1-6; D is perhaps TRBD1 (5 bases). The CDR3 loop spans 15 amino acids. The V gene's germline CDR1 is LGHNT and CDR2 FRNRAP. DNA for the CDR3: TGTGTCAGCAGATTACTACAGGAGGGGAACTCACCCCTCCACTTT. Its protein is CVSRLLQEGNSPLHF.

This clonotype was picked up many times. V and J are TRBV2 and TRBJ2-5; 10 nucleotides match TRBD2. CDR3 length: 15 amino acids. The trim removed 5 bases at V and 1 base at J, leaving 4 bases unmatched. The germline V gene has CDR1 SNHLY and CDR2 FYNNEI. The CDR3 DNA follows: TGTGCCAGCAGTATACTAGCGGGGAGCCAAGAGACCCAGTACTTC. Translated, it gives CASSILAGSQETQYF.

Many counts were recorded for this clonotype. J is TRBJ2-7 and V is TRBV11-2, with 8 nucleotides matching TRBD1. The CDR3 is 15 amino acids. V dropped 1 base and J dropped 2; count of bases not matched to a gene: 4. In germline, CDR1 is SGHAT, CDR2 FQNNGV. The CDR3 loop is CASSLGTGTPYEQYF. The CDR3 bases are TGTGCCAGCAGCTTAGGGACAGGGACCCCCTACGAGCAGTACTTC.

Note on this clonotype: The CDR3 end shows no conserved phenylalanine or tryptophan, and so a read error is likely. The chain has TRBV20-1 and TRBJ2-1, with no clear D. The length of the CDR3 is 13 residues. Deletions cut 3 bases from V and 0 bases from J, with 6 bases between. Germline assignment: CDR1 DFQATT and CDR2 SNEGSKA (reference sequence). CDR3 amino acids: CSARIYSYNEQFS. The CDR3 DNA follows: TGCAGTGCTAGGATTTACTCCTACAATGAGCAGTTCTCC.

This clonotype was picked up many times. This chain uses TRBV6-1 with TRBJ2-1, with 9 nucleotides matching TRBD2. The V gene's germline CDR1 is MNHNS and CDR2 SASEGT. The CDR3 contains 13 residues. After removal of 1 base from V and 8 bases from J, the junction contained 0 bases not matched to a gene. In nucleotides, the CDR3 is TGTGCCAGCAGTGAAGGGACTAGCGATGAGCAGTTCTTC. Its translation is CASSEGTSDEQFF.

This clonotype has just a few counts. The chain combines TRBV3-1 with TRBJ2-1; D gene unclear. Looked up from germline, CDR1 is LGHDT and CDR2 is YNNKEL (reference sequence). The CDR3 is made up of 15 amino acids. V gave up 3 bases and J gave up 8 bases, with 17 bases separating them. CDR3 DNA: TGTGCCAGCAGCCATTTTCATGGGCTTGGGCATGAGCAGTTCTTC. Translation gives CASSHFHGLGHEQFF.